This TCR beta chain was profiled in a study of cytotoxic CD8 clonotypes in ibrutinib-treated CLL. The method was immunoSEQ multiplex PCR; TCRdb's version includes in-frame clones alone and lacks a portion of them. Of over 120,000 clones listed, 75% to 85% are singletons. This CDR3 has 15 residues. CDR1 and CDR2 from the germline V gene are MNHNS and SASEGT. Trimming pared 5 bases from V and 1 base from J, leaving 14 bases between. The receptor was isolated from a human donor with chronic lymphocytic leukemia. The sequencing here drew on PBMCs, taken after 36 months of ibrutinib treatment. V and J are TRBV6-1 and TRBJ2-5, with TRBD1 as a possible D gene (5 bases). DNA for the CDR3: TGTGCCAGCAGTCCCCCCGGACACTTCCAAGAGACCCAGTACTTC. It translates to CASSPPGHFQETQYF.